A selection of T cell receptor beta chains follows, all from one sample in a study of cytomegalovirus exposure and HLA in healthy donors. The protocol was immunoSEQ multiplex PCR, while the TCRdb copy is restricted to in-frame clones and leaves out a portion. The sample has 150,000 to 200,000 clones; about 80% are singletons. The sequencing input was PBMCs. These receptors came from a man younger than 35 in good health and CMV-seropositive. Each CDR3 is given with its conserved first and last residue. Fields, in order: D gene, clone size, V gene, J gene, CDR3 protein, CDR3 DNA. A D gene is named only where the DNA matches it firmly. The size of a clone is reported for some rows only, either as once, few or many, or as a class for expanded clones.

D gene: TRBD1; clone size: .; V gene: TRBV5-4; J gene: TRBJ1-2; CDR3 protein: CASSAQGNYGYTF; CDR3 DNA: TGTGCCAGCAGCGCACAGGGGAACTATGGCTACACCTTC
D gene: TRBD2; clone size: .; V gene: TRBV29-1; J gene: TRBJ2-7; CDR3 protein: CSVRTSGSYEQYF; CDR3 DNA: TGCAGCGTTAGGACTAGCGGGTCCTACGAGCAGTACTTC
D gene: .; clone size: .; V gene: TRBV7-9; J gene: TRBJ1-2; CDR3 protein: CASSLDGAKTNYGYTF; CDR3 DNA: TGTGCCAGCAGCTTAGATGGGGCAAAAACTAACTATGGCTACACCTTC
D gene: TRBD2; clone size: .; V gene: TRBV5-1; J gene: TRBJ2-1; CDR3 protein: CASSLGASGRAGEQFF; CDR3 DNA: TGCGCCAGCAGCTTGGGGGCTAGCGGGAGGGCCGGTGAGCAGTTCTTC
D gene: .; clone size: .; V gene: TRBV5-1; J gene: TRBJ2-5; CDR3 protein: CASSYKETQYF; CDR3 DNA: TGCGCCAGCAGCTACAAAGAGACCCAGTACTTC
D gene: TRBD1; clone size: .; V gene: TRBV5-1; J gene: TRBJ2-7; CDR3 protein: CASSFGTGNYEQYF; CDR3 DNA: TGCGCCAGCAGCTTCGGGACAGGGAACTACGAGCAGTACTTC
D gene: .; clone size: .; V gene: TRBV19; J gene: TRBJ1-5; CDR3 protein: CASSIPGQSAQHF; CDR3 DNA: TGTGCCAGTAGTATCCCTGGCCAATCAGCCCAGCATTTT
D gene: .; clone size: once; V gene: TRBV11-2; J gene: TRBJ2-7; CDR3 protein: CASSGVGGPYEQYF; CDR3 DNA: TGTGCCAGCAGCGGAGTGGGGGGGCCGTACGAGCAGTACTTC
D gene: .; clone size: .; V gene: TRBV5-1; J gene: TRBJ2-5; CDR3 protein: CASSLDPGSGETQYF; CDR3 DNA: TGCGCCAGCAGCTTGGACCCAGGATCAGGAGAGACCCAGTACTTC
D gene: .; clone size: .; V gene: TRBV10-2; J gene: TRBJ2-7; CDR3 protein: CASRDNSYEQYF; CDR3 DNA: TGCGCCAGCAGAGACAACTCCTACGAGCAGTACTTC
D gene: .; clone size: few; V gene: TRBV5-4; J gene: TRBJ1-3; CDR3 protein: CASSFLGVENTIYF; CDR3 DNA: TGTGCCAGCAGCTTTCTAGGGGTGGAAAACACCATATATTTT
D gene: .; clone size: .; V gene: TRBV28; J gene: TRBJ1-2; CDR3 protein: CASSSADTPSNYGYTF; CDR3 DNA: TGTGCCAGCAGTTCGGCGGACACCCCTTCTAACTATGGCTACACCTTC
D gene: TRBD2; clone size: .; V gene: TRBV27; J gene: TRBJ2-1; CDR3 protein: CASRLAGTARNEQFF; CDR3 DNA: TGTGCCAGCAGATTAGCGGGAACAGCCCGGAATGAGCAGTTCTTC
D gene: TRBD1; clone size: once; V gene: TRBV13; J gene: TRBJ2-6; CDR3 protein: CASRNRDRKQVMRSGANVLTF; CDR3 DNA: TGTGCCAGCAGAAACCGGGACAGGAAACAGGTGATGAGGTCTGGGGCCAACGTCCTGACTTTC
D gene: .; clone size: .; V gene: TRBV11-3; J gene: TRBJ2-3; CDR3 protein: CASSLRGTTDTQYF; CDR3 DNA: TGTGCCAGCAGCTTACGGGGGACCACAGATACGCAGTATTTT
D gene: .; clone size: .; V gene: TRBV6-5; J gene: TRBJ2-5; CDR3 protein: CASSYRGQTQYF; CDR3 DNA: TGTGCCAGCAGTTACAGGGGCCAGACCCAGTACTTC
D gene: .; clone size: .; V gene: TRBV11-2; J gene: TRBJ1-1; CDR3 protein: CASSLIKRTNTEAFF; CDR3 DNA: TGTGCCAGCAGCTTAATCAAGCGGACGAACACTGAAGCTTTCTTT
D gene: .; clone size: .; V gene: TRBV9; J gene: TRBJ2-5; CDR3 protein: CASSLHGPWGDQETQYF; CDR3 DNA: TGTGCCAGCAGCCTCCATGGGCCTTGGGGAGACCAAGAGACCCAGTACTTC
D gene: .; clone size: .; V gene: TRBV5-1; J gene: TRBJ1-3; CDR3 protein: CASSLATGMNLASGNTIYF; CDR3 DNA: TGCGCCAGCAGCTTAGCTACGGGAATGAATCTAGCATCTGGAAACACCATATATTTT
D gene: TRBD1; clone size: .; V gene: TRBV19; J gene: TRBJ1-5; CDR3 protein: CASSLRDRANQPQHF; CDR3 DNA: TGTGCCAGTAGCCTCCGGGACAGGGCAAATCAGCCCCAGCATTTT
D gene: .; clone size: .; V gene: TRBV7-2; J gene: TRBJ1-2; CDR3 protein: CASSLAPTGVNGYTF; CDR3 DNA: TGTGCCAGCAGCTTAGCGCCGACAGGAGTTAATGGCTACACCTTC
D gene: .; clone size: .; V gene: TRBV5-1; J gene: TRBJ1-5; CDR3 protein: CASSLNGGRDQPQHF; CDR3 DNA: TGCGCCAGCAGCTTGAACGGGGGTAGGGATCAGCCCCAGCATTTT
D gene: .; clone size: few; V gene: TRBV7-9; J gene: TRBJ1-2; CDR3 protein: CASTPGQGNYGYTF; CDR3 DNA: TGTGCCAGCACCCCGGGCCAGGGCAACTATGGCTACACCTTC
D gene: .; clone size: .; V gene: TRBV9; J gene: TRBJ1-1; CDR3 protein: CASSVEGDTSIKAAFF; CDR3 DNA: TGTGCCAGCAGCGTAGAAGGGGACACCTCTATTAAGGCGGCTTTCTTT
D gene: TRBD1; clone size: .; V gene: TRBV5-1; J gene: TRBJ1-4; CDR3 protein: CASSLTGGGRNREKLFF; CDR3 DNA: TGCGCCAGCAGTTTGACAGGGGGCGGGAGAAATCGGGAAAAACTGTTTTTT
D gene: TRBD2; clone size: .; V gene: TRBV29-1; J gene: TRBJ2-5; CDR3 protein: CSVLGGGLGETQYF; CDR3 DNA: TGCAGCGTTCTTGGGGGGGGTTTGGGAGAGACCCAGTACTTC
D gene: .; clone size: .; V gene: TRBV28; J gene: TRBJ2-3; CDR3 protein: CASSTQLVGGPKVKADTQYF; CDR3 DNA: TGTGCCAGCAGTACCCAACTAGTGGGGGGGCCTAAGGTAAAGGCAGATACGCAGTATTTT
D gene: TRBD1; clone size: .; V gene: TRBV30; J gene: TRBJ1-1; CDR3 protein: CACNQLDRGTEAFF; CDR3 DNA: TGTGCCTGTAATCAATTAGACAGGGGAACTGAAGCTTTCTTT
D gene: TRBD1; clone size: once; V gene: TRBV7-2; J gene: TRBJ2-1; CDR3 protein: CASSLRTGYNEQFF; CDR3 DNA: TGTGCCAGCAGCTTACGGACAGGTTACAATGAGCAGTTCTTC
D gene: .; clone size: .; V gene: TRBV5-5; J gene: TRBJ1-5; CDR3 protein: CASSLSSDQPQHF; CDR3 DNA: TGTGCCAGCAGCTTGTCGAGCGACCAGCCCCAGCATTTT
D gene: .; clone size: .; V gene: TRBV2; J gene: TRBJ2-1; CDR3 protein: CASSAEHFSYNEQFF; CDR3 DNA: TGTGCCAGCAGTGCTGAACATTTCTCCTACAATGAGCAGTTCTTC
D gene: .; clone size: few; V gene: TRBV25-1; J gene: TRBJ1-2; CDR3 protein: CASSDSSYGYTF; CDR3 DNA: TGTGCCAGCAGTGATTCCAGCTATGGCTACACCTTC
D gene: .; clone size: once; V gene: TRBV15; J gene: TRBJ1-4; CDR3 protein: CATSRPELTNEKLFF; CDR3 DNA: TGTGCCACCAGCAGGCCCGAACTGACTAATGAAAAACTGTTTTTT
D gene: .; clone size: .; V gene: TRBV7-2; J gene: TRBJ1-5; CDR3 protein: CASSAQGPLSQPQHF; CDR3 DNA: TGTGCCAGCAGCGCCCAGGGGCCCCTCAGTCAGCCCCAGCATTTT
D gene: TRBD1; clone size: .; V gene: TRBV4-1; J gene: TRBJ2-2; CDR3 protein: CASSSGTGSYPGELFF; CDR3 DNA: TGCGCCAGCAGCTCCGGGACAGGGAGTTATCCCGGGGAGCTGTTTTTT
D gene: TRBD1; clone size: .; V gene: TRBV5-4; J gene: TRBJ2-5; CDR3 protein: CASSLVGRGIQETQYF; CDR3 DNA: TGTGCCAGCAGCTTGGTCGGCAGGGGGATCCAAGAGACCCAGTACTTC
D gene: .; clone size: .; V gene: TRBV4-1; J gene: TRBJ1-1; CDR3 protein: CASSRDRLNTEAFF; CDR3 DNA: TGCGCCAGCAGCCGTGACAGGTTGAACACTGAAGCTTTCTTT